This record covers a single T cell receptor (beta chain). Its antigen is not identified. Data came from immunoSEQ multiplex PCR; TCRdb stores just in-frame clones and leaves some out. The table lists 150,000 to 200,000 clones, 90% to 95% of them singletons, with 9.2% in the top ten. The source of the sample is a study of T cell responses to AZD1222 COVID-19 vaccine. The study's findings and limits: Researchers report vaccine-associated CD4 TCRs spanning spike, with dominance at 160-218 and 743-854. Donors were chiefly white British, with a greater number of females, and clonal diversity was perhaps underestimated.

Per germline, CDR1 LNHDA and CDR2 SQIVND (reference sequence). J gave up 5 bases and V 9 bases, and 13 bases lay outside the gene matches. This CDR3 region has 16 residues. The chain has TRBV19 and TRBJ2-1; 10 bases align to TRBD2. The sample here was peripheral blood, taken on day 0 of AZD1222 vaccination. The clonotype originates from an adult in good health. The DNA of the CDR3 is TGTGCCAGCCCGCTGCGCCTAGCGGGAGTCAACAATGAGCAGTTCTTC. It translates to CASPLRLAGVNNEQFF.